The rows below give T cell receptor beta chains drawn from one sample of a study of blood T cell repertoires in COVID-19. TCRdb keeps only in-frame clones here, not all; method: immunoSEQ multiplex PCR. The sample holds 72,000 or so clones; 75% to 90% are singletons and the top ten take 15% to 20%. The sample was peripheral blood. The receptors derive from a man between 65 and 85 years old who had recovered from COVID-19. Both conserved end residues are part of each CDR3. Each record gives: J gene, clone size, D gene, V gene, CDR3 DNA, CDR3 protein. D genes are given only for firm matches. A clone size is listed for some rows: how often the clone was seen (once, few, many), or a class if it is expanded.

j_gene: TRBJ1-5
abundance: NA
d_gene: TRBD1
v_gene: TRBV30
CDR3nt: TGTGCCTGGAGGGGACAGGACAATCAGCCCCAGCATTTT
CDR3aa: CAWRGQDNQPQHF

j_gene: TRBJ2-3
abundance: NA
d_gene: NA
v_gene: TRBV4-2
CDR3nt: TGTGCCAGTTACAACGGGGTCGGGACAGATACGCAGTATTTT
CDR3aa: CASYNGVGTDTQYF

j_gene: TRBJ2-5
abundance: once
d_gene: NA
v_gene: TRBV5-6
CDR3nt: TGTGCCAGCAGCTTGTCTAGCGATCAAGAGACCCAGTACTTC
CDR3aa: CASSLSSDQETQYF

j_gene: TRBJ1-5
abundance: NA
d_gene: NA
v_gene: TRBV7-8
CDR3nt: TGTGCCAGCAGCTTAGGCAGGGGCCCTAGCAATCAGCCCCAGCATTTT
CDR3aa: CASSLGRGPSNQPQHF

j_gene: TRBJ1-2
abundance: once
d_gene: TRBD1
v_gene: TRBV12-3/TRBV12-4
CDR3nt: TGTGCCAGCAGGGGCGACAGGGTATATGGCTACACCTTC
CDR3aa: CASRGDRVYGYTF

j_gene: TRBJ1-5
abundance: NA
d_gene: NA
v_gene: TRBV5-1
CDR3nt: TGCGCCAGCAGCCCCGGGGTAAATCAGCCCCAGCATTTT
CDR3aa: CASSPGVNQPQHF

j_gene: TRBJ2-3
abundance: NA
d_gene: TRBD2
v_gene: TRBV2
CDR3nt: TGTGCCAGCAGGAAACTAGCGTTCACAGCGGATACGCAGTATTTT
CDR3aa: CASRKLAFTADTQYF

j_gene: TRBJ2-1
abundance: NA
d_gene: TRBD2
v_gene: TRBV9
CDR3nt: TGTGCCAGCAGCGAGAGAGGGACTAGCGGCGAGCAGTTCTTC
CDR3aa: CASSERGTSGEQFF

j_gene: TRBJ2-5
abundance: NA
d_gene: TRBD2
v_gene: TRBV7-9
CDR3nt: TGTGCCAGCAGCCCATGGGGGGGGAGCCTAGAGACCCAGTACTTC
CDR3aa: CASSPWGGSLETQYF

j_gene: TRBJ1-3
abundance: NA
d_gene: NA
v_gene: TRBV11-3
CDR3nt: TGTGCCAGCAGGGATCGACAGGTCAGCTCTGGAAACACCATATATTTT
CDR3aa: CASRDRQVSSGNTIYF

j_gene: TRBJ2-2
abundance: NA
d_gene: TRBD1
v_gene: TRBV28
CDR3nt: TGTGCCATAACTGGGGCAGGGGGCTTGGAGCTGTTTTTT
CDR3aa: CAITGAGGLELFF

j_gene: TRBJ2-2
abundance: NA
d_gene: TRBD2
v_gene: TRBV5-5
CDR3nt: TGTGCCAGCAGCCCCAGGACTAGCGGGGGGCAAACGAACACCGGGGAGCTGTTTTTT
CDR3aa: CASSPRTSGGQTNTGELFF

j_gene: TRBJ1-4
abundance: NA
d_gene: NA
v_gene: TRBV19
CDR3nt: TGTGCCAGTAGTATGCGGGGGTTCCGTGAAAAACTGTTTTTT
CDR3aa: CASSMRGFREKLFF

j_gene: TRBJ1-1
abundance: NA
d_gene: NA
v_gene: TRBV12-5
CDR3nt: TGTGCTAGTGGTTCGAGCACCGGGTCGTGGGCTTTCTTT
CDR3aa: CASGSSTGSWAFF

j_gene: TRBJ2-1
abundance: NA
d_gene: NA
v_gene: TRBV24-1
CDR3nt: TGTGCCACCAGTCGGGGGACCAACTGGGCCAATGAGCAGTTCTTC
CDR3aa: CATSRGTNWANEQFF

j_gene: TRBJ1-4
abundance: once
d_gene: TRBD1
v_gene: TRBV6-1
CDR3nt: TGTGCCAGCAGTGGGGACCCGACAGGGTCGTTGGGAAAACTGTTTTTT
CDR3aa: CASSGDPTGSLGKLFF

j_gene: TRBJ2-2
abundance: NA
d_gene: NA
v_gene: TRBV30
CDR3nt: TGTGCCTGGAGTCCATCAGGGGCCGGGGAGCTGTTTTTT
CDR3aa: CAWSPSGAGELFF

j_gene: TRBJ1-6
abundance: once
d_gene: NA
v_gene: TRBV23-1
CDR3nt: TGCGCCAGCAGTCAAACTTTTCGGGTATGGAATTCACCCCTCCACTTT
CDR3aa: CASSQTFRVWNSPLHF

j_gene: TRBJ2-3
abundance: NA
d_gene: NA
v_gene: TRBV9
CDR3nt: TGTGCCAGCAGCGTAGAGACGCAGGGCACAGATACGCAGTATTTT
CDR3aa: CASSVETQGTDTQYF

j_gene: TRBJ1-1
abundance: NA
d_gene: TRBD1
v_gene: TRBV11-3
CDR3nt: TGTGCCAGCAGCTTAGATCGTTGGGACAGCATGAACACTGAAGCTTTCTTT
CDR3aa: CASSLDRWDSMNTEAFF

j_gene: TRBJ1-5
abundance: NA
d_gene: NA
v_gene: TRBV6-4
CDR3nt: TGTGCGAGTGCTCAGGACAGTAATCAGCCCCAGCATTTT
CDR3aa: CASAQDSNQPQHF

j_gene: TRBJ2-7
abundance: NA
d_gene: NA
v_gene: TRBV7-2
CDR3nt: TGTGCCAGCAGCTTTACTCCGAGCTCCTACGAGCAGTACTTC
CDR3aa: CASSFTPSSYEQYF

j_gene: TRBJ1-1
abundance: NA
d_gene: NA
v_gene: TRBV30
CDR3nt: TGTGCCTGGAGTGTATGGGCCGCTGAAGCTTTCTTT
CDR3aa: CAWSVWAAEAFF

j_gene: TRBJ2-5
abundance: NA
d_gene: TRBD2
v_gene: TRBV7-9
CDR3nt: TGTGCCAGCAGCTTAGGGGTAGCGGGAAACCAAGAGACCCAGTACTTC
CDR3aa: CASSLGVAGNQETQYF

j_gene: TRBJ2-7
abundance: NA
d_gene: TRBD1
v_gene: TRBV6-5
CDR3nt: TGTGCCAGCAGGGATCGGGACAGGGCTTCCTACGAGCAGTACTTC
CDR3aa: CASRDRDRASYEQYF

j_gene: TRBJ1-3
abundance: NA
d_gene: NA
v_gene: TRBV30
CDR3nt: TGTGCCTGGAGAACAGGGTACTCTGGAAACACCATATATTTT
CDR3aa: CAWRTGYSGNTIYF

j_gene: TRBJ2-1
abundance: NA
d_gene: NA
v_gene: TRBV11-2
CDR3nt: TGTGCCAGCAGCCGTCAGGTTGGTGGCTCCTACAATGAGCAGTTCTTC
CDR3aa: CASSRQVGGSYNEQFF

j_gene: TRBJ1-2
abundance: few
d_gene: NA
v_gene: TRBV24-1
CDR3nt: TGTGCCACCAGTGACCACACATATGGCTACACCTTC
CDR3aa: CATSDHTYGYTF

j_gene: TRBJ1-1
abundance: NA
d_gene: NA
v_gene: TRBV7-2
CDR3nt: TGTGCCAGCAGCTCAGGTCTAGCCACTGAAGCTTTCTTT
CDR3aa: CASSSGLATEAFF

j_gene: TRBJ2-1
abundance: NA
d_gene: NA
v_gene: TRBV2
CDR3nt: TGTGCCAGCAGGCCTAACAGCCTTGAGCAGTTCTTC
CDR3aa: CASRPNSLEQFF

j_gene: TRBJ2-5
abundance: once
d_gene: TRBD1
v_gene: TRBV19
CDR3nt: TGTGCCAGTAGTTCAGGGGGTCGGCGTGGGACCCAGTACTTC
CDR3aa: CASSSGGRRGTQYF

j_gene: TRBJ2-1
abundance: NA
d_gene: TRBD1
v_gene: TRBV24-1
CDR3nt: TGTGCCACCAGTCCGGGACAGGGCTACAATGAGCAGTTCTTC
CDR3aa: CATSPGQGYNEQFF

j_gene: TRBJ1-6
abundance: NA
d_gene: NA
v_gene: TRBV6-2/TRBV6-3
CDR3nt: TGTGCCAGCAGCCCGAACCCGACAGGTTTGACGTTT
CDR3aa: CASSPNPTGLTF

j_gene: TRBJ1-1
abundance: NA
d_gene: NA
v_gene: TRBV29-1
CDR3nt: TGCAGCCCGCGGCAGATGAACACTGAAGCTTTCTTT
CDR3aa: CSPRQMNTEAFF

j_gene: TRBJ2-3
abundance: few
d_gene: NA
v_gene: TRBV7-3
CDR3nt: TGTGCCAGCAGCACAGTGGAGGCAGATACGCAGTATTTT
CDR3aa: CASSTVEADTQYF

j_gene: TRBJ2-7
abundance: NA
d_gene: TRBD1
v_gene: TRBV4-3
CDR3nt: TGCGCCAGCAGCCACGACAGGGGACCCTACGAGCAGTACTTC
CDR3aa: CASSHDRGPYEQYF